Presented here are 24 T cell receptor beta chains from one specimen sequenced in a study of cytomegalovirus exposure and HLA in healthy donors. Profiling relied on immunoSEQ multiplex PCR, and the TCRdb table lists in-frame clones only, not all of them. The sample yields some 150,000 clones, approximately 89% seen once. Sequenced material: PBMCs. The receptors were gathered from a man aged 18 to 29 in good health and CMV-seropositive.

The CDR3 protein is CASKKTSGQAIDTQYF. The CDR3 DNA is TGTGCCAGCAAGAAGACTAGCGGACAGGCAATAGATACGCAGTATTTT. The chain employs TRBV6-4 and TRBJ2-3; the match to TRBD2 covers 9 bases. V lost 7 bases and J lost 5; bases outside the gene matches: 13. The germline V gene encodes CDR1 MRHNA and CDR2 SNTAGT. The CDR3 spans 16 residues.

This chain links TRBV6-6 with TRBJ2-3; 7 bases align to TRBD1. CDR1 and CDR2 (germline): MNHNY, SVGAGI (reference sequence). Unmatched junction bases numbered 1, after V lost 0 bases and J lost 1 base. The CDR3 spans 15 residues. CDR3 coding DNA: TGTGCCAGCAGTTACTCCGGGACAGGCACAGATACGCAGTATTTT. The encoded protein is CASSYSGTGTDTQYF.

CDR3 region: CASSGGQGAGEAFF. For the CDR3, the DNA is TGTGCCAGCAGCGGGGGACAGGGGGCTGGTGAAGCTTTCTTT. The V and J genes are TRBV5-4 and TRBJ1-1; 12 nucleotides line up with TRBD1. V lost 4 bases and J lost 7; bases outside the gene matches: 5. CDR1 is SGHNT, CDR2 YYREEE, per germline (reference sequence). The CDR3 totals 14 residues. Complete variable domain (other parts from reference TRBV5-4 and TRBJ1-1): ETGVTQSPTHLIKTRGQQVTLRCSSQSGHNTVSWYQQALGQGPQFIFQYYREEENGRGNFPPRFSGLQFPNYSSELNVNALELDDSALYLCASSGGQGAGEAFFGQGTRLTVV.

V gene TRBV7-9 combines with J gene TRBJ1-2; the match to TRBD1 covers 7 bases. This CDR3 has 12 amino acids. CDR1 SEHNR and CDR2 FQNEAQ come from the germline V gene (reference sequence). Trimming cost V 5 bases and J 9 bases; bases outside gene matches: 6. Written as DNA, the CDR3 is TGTGCCAGCAGCCCAGGACAGGATCGCTACACCTTC. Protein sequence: CASSPGQDRYTF.

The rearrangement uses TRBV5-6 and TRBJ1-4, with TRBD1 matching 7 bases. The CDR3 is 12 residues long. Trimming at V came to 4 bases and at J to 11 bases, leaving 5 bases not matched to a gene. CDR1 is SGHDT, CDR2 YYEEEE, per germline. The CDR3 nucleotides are TGTGCCAGCAGCCCCCAACAGGGGAAACTGTTTTTT. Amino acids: CASSPQQGKLFF.

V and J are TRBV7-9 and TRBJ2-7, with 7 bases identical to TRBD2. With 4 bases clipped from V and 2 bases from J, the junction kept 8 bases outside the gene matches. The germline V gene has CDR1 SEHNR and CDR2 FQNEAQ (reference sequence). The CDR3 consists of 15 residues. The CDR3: CASSSRASGPYEQYF. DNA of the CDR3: TGTGCCAGCAGCTCGCGGGCTAGCGGCCCCTACGAGCAGTACTTC.

The CDR3 region has the DNA TGTGCCAGCATTCACCAGGCAGGGTTGAACGAGCAGTACTTC. This codes for CASIHQAGLNEQYF. V gene TRBV6-1 combines with J gene TRBJ2-7; D perhaps matches TRBD1 (5 bases). Germline V gene data show CDR1 as MNHNS and CDR2 as SASEGT. The ends were cut back, 7 bases at V and 5 bases at J, with 18 bases in the middle. The CDR3 is made up of 14 amino acids.

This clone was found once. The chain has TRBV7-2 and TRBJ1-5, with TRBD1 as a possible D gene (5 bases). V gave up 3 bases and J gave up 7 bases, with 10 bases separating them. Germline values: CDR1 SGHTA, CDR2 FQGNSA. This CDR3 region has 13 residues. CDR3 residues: CASSLGEGQPQHF. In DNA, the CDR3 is TGTGCCAGCAGCTTGGGGGAGGGCCAGCCCCAGCATTTT.

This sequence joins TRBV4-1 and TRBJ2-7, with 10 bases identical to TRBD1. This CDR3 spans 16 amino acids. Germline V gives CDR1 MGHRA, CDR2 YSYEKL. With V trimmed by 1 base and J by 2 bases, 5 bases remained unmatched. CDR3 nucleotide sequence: TGCGCCAGCAGCCAAGGCCCGGGACAGGGGACCTACGAGCAGTACTTC. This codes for CASSQGPGQGTYEQYF.

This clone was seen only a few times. The CDR3 reads CASSLAMAGEAFF. For the CDR3, the DNA is TGTGCCAGCAGCTTAGCAATGGCCGGGGAAGCTTTCTTT. The rearrangement links TRBV11-1 to TRBJ1-1; D gene ambiguous. The CDR3 loop spans 13 amino acids. CDR1 is SGHAT, CDR2 FQDESV, per germline (reference sequence). The V gene lost 0 bases and the J gene lost 8 bases, with 10 bases spanning the gap.

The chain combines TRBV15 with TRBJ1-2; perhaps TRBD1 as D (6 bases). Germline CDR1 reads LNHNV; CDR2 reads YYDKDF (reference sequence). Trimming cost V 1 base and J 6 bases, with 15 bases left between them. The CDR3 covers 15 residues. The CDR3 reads CATSRGSGTSHGYTF. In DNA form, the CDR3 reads TGTGCCACCAGCAGAGGGTCCGGGACATCCCATGGCTACACCTTC.

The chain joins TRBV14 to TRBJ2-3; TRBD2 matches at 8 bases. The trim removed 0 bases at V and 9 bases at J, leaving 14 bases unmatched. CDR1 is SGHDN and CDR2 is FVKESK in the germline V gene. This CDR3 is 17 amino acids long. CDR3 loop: CASSQEFVLRGGLTQYF. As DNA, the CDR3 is TGTGCCAGCAGCCAAGAATTCGTTCTGCGCGGGGGGTTGACGCAGTATTTT.

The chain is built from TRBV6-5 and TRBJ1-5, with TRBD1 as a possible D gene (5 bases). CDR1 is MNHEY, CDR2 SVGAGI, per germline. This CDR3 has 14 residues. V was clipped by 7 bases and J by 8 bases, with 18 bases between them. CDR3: CASNPMGGGEPQHF. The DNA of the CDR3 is TGTGCCAGCAACCCCATGGGCGGAGGGGAGCCCCAGCATTTT.

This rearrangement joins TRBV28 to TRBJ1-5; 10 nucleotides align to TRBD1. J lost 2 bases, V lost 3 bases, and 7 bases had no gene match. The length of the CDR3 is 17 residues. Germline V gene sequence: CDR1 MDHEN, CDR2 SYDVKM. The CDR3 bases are TGTGCCAGCAGTTTGGTGGGACAGGGGTATGGCAATCAGCCCCAGCATTTT. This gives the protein CASSLVGQGYGNQPQHF.

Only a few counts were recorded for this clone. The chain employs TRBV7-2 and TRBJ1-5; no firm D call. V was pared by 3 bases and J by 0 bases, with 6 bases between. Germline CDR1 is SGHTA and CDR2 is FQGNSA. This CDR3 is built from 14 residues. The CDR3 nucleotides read TGTGCCAGCAGCTTGGGCAATAGCAATCAGCCCCAGCATTTT. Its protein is CASSLGNSNQPQHF.

CDR3 DNA: TGTGCCAGCAGCTTAGCGCGTTTCCTCTGGGCCTTGGATGAGCAGTTCTTC. It specifies CASSLARFLWALDEQFF. The genes are TRBV7-2 and TRBJ2-1, with no clear D. The length of the CDR3 is 17 residues. Trimming left V 0 bases short and J 8 bases short, with 20 bases between. The germline gives CDR1 SGHTA, CDR2 FQGNSA. Complete variable domain (other parts from reference TRBV7-2 and TRBJ2-1): GAGVSQSPSNKVTEKGKDVELRCDPISGHTALYWYRQSLGQGLEFLIYFQGNSAPDKSGLPSDRFSAERTGGSVSTLTIQRTQQEDSAVYLCASSLARFLWALDEQFFGPGTRLTVL.

CDR3 DNA sequence: TGTGCCAGTACCCCAGGGGGCGGCAATCAGCCCCAGCATTTT. It yields the protein CASTPGGGNQPQHF. This chain joins TRBV19 and TRBJ1-5; TRBD1 aligns across 8 bases. Germline V gene data show CDR1 as LNHDA and CDR2 as SQIVND (reference sequence). V was pared by 7 bases and J by 2 bases, with 4 bases of the junction left unmatched. The CDR3 spans 14 residues.

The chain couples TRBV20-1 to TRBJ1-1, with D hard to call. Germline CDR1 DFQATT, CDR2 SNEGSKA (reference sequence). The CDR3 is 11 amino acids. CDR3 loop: CSTEQNTEAFF. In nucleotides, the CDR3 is TGCAGCACGGAGCAGAACACTGAAGCTTTCTTT.

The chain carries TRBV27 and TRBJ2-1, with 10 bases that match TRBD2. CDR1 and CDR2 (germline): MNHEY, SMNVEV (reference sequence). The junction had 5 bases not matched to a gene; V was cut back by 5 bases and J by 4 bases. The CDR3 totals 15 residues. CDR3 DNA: TGTGCCAGCAGTCTAACTAGCGGGGTATACAATGAGCAGTTCTTC. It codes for CASSLTSGVYNEQFF.

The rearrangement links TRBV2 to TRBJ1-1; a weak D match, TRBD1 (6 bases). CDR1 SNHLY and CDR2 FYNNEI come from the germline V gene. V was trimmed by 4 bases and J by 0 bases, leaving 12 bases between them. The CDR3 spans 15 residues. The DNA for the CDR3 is TGTGCCAGCAGTGGGGGGGGCAGGATGAACACTGAAGCTTTCTTT. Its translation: CASSGGGRMNTEAFF.

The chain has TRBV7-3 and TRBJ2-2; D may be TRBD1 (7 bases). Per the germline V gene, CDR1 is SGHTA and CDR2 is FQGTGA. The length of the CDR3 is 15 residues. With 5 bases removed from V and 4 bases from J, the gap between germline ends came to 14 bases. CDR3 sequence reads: CASSPGGGSTGELFF. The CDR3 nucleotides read TGTGCCAGCAGCCCCGGAGGGGGCTCCACCGGGGAGCTGTTTTTT.

CDR3 bases: TGTGCCAGCAGCTGGGGGCTAGCGGGAGAGAATGAGCAGTTCTTC. As protein: CASSWGLAGENEQFF. This rearrangement joins TRBV5-6 to TRBJ2-1; 10 nucleotides line up with TRBD2. The V gene's germline CDR1 is SGHDT and CDR2 YYEEEE. Trimming took 3 bases from V and 7 from J; bases not matched to a gene: 7. The CDR3 length is 15 residues.

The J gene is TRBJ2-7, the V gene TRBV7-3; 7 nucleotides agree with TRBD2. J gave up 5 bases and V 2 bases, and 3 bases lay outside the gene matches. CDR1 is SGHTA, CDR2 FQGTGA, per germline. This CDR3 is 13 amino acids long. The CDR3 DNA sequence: TGTGCCAGCAGCTTAGGGGGGGTTAACGAGCAGTACTTC. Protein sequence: CASSLGGVNEQYF.

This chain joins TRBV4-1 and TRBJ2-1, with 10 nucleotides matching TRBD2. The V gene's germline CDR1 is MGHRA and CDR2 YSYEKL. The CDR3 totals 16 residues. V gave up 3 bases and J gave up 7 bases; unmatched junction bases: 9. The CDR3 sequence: CASSHGPVAGGNEQFF. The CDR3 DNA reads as TGCGCCAGCAGCCATGGGCCGGTAGCGGGAGGTAATGAGCAGTTCTTC.